Listed below are T cell receptor beta chains from one sample, sequenced in a study of cytomegalovirus exposure and HLA in healthy donors. Assay used: immunoSEQ multiplex PCR; TCRdb lists only in-frame clones, some missing. Of around 200,000 clones in the sample, around 68% were seen once. Sample: PBMCs. The receptors shown here come from a man aged 40-49 years in good health and CMV-seronegative. Each CDR3 is given with its conserved first and last residue. D genes are given only for firm matches. Clone size is given for some rows only: seen once, a few or many times, or a class if the clone is expanded.

j_gene: TRBJ2-7; d_gene: TRBD2; v_gene: TRBV5-1; abundance: -; CDR3nt: TGCGCCAGCAGCTTGGTGACCAGCGGGGAAAACGAGCAGTACTTC; CDR3aa: CASSLVTSGENEQYF
j_gene: TRBJ2-7; d_gene: -; v_gene: TRBV5-1; abundance: -; CDR3nt: TGCGCCAGCAGCCCCCCGTCTCCCTACGAGCAGTACTTC; CDR3aa: CASSPPSPYEQYF
j_gene: TRBJ2-3; d_gene: TRBD2; v_gene: TRBV7-9; abundance: -; CDR3nt: TGTTCCAGCAGCTTTTACGGACTAGCGGGAGTCGGGGATACGCAGTATTTT; CDR3aa: CSSSFYGLAGVGDTQYF
j_gene: TRBJ2-7; d_gene: TRBD2; v_gene: TRBV5-4; abundance: -; CDR3nt: TGTGCCAGCAGCAAAGGACTAGCGGGGAACTACGAGCAGTACTTC; CDR3aa: CASSKGLAGNYEQYF
j_gene: TRBJ2-3; d_gene: -; v_gene: TRBV5-1; abundance: -; CDR3nt: TGCGCCAGCAGCCCCCCCCCGCGGGCCTCCACAGATACGCAGTATTTT; CDR3aa: CASSPPPRASTDTQYF
j_gene: TRBJ2-5; d_gene: TRBD2; v_gene: TRBV29-1; abundance: once; CDR3nt: TGCAGCGTTCGCGGGCGGGGGGGCCAAGAGACCCAGTACTTC; CDR3aa: CSVRGRGGQETQYF
j_gene: TRBJ1-4; d_gene: -; v_gene: TRBV19; abundance: -; CDR3nt: TGTGCCAGTAGTTTTTTCGGTTTTGCAACTAATGAAAAACTGTTTTTT; CDR3aa: CASSFFGFATNEKLFF
j_gene: TRBJ2-7; d_gene: TRBD2; v_gene: TRBV6-5; abundance: -; CDR3nt: TGTGCCAGCAGTACCGGGACTACCTACGAGCAGTACTTC; CDR3aa: CASSTGTTYEQYF
j_gene: TRBJ2-7; d_gene: TRBD1; v_gene: TRBV6-5; abundance: -; CDR3nt: TGTGCCAGCAGTGAAGGGACAGCCTACGAGCAGTACTTC; CDR3aa: CASSEGTAYEQYF
j_gene: TRBJ2-1; d_gene: -; v_gene: TRBV15; abundance: -; CDR3nt: TGTGCCACCAGCAGAGATGTTGTTGGAGGTGAGCAGTTCTTC; CDR3aa: CATSRDVVGGEQFF
j_gene: TRBJ2-7; d_gene: -; v_gene: TRBV4-2; abundance: -; CDR3nt: TGTGCCAGCAGCCCCGCCTACGAGCAGTACTTC; CDR3aa: CASSPAYEQYF
j_gene: TRBJ2-1; d_gene: -; v_gene: TRBV7-3; abundance: -; CDR3nt: TGTGCCAGCAGCTTGAGTGGGGACTCCTCCTACAATGAGCAGTTCTTC; CDR3aa: CASSLSGDSSYNEQFF
j_gene: TRBJ2-7; d_gene: -; v_gene: TRBV7-2; abundance: -; CDR3nt: TGTGCCAGCAGCGTAGACAGTTCCACCATCTACGAGCAGTACTTC; CDR3aa: CASSVDSSTIYEQYF
j_gene: TRBJ2-5; d_gene: TRBD2; v_gene: TRBV27; abundance: -; CDR3nt: TGTGCCAGCAGTCCCCGGGAGGGAGAGACCCAGTACTTC; CDR3aa: CASSPREGETQYF
j_gene: TRBJ2-1; d_gene: -; v_gene: TRBV2; abundance: once; CDR3nt: TGTGCCAGCAGTGATGGTAGTCGTCCGTTCTTC; CDR3aa: CASSDGSRPFF
j_gene: TRBJ1-4; d_gene: -; v_gene: TRBV5-1; abundance: few; CDR3nt: TGCGCCAGCAGCCCGGGGGGGGGCGAGGTTGAAAAACTGTTTTTT; CDR3aa: CASSPGGGEVEKLFF
j_gene: TRBJ2-7; d_gene: TRBD2; v_gene: TRBV15; abundance: -; CDR3nt: TGTGCCACCAGTGGGGGGGGACTAGACTCCTACGAGCAGTACTTC; CDR3aa: CATSGGGLDSYEQYF
j_gene: TRBJ2-2; d_gene: -; v_gene: TRBV27; abundance: -; CDR3nt: TGTGCCAGCAGCTCGAACACCGGGGAGCTGTTTTTT; CDR3aa: CASSSNTGELFF
j_gene: TRBJ2-2; d_gene: TRBD2; v_gene: TRBV7-2; abundance: -; CDR3nt: TGTGCCAGCAGCCCCAGCGGGGGGACCGGGAAGCTGTTTTTT; CDR3aa: CASSPSGGTGKLFF
j_gene: TRBJ2-1; d_gene: -; v_gene: TRBV7-9; abundance: -; CDR3nt: TGTTCCAGCAGCCTTTTCGCCAGGGTCAACAATGAGCAGTTCTTC; CDR3aa: CSSSLFARVNNEQFF
j_gene: TRBJ1-5; d_gene: -; v_gene: TRBV30; abundance: -; CDR3nt: TGTGCCTGGAGCCTCGGGAGGGGGGCCAATCAGCCCCAGCATTTT; CDR3aa: CAWSLGRGANQPQHF
j_gene: TRBJ2-2; d_gene: -; v_gene: TRBV5-1; abundance: -; CDR3nt: TGCGCCAGCAGCTTGGTAAACACGAACACCGGGGAGCTGTTTTTT; CDR3aa: CASSLVNTNTGELFF
j_gene: TRBJ1-2; d_gene: -; v_gene: TRBV29-1; abundance: -; CDR3nt: TGCAGCGTTAACTCAGGGGACACCTTC; CDR3aa: CSVNSGDTF
j_gene: TRBJ2-5; d_gene: -; v_gene: TRBV7-2; abundance: once; CDR3nt: TGTGCCAGCAGCTCTCGAGGGTGGGAGACCCAGTACTTC; CDR3aa: CASSSRGWETQYF
j_gene: TRBJ2-3; d_gene: -; v_gene: TRBV5-1; abundance: few; CDR3nt: TGCGCCAGCAGCTCCGTCTTTGGACAGAACACAGATACGCAGTATTTT; CDR3aa: CASSSVFGQNTDTQYF
j_gene: TRBJ1-2; d_gene: -; v_gene: TRBV19; abundance: few; CDR3nt: TGTGCCAGTAGTATCCAGGGTCTCTATGGCTACACCTTC; CDR3aa: CASSIQGLYGYTF
j_gene: TRBJ2-7; d_gene: -; v_gene: TRBV5-1; abundance: few; CDR3nt: TGCGCCAGCAGCCCGAACGGGGACTACGAGCAGTACTTC; CDR3aa: CASSPNGDYEQYF
j_gene: TRBJ2-5; d_gene: -; v_gene: TRBV7-6; abundance: -; CDR3nt: TGTGCCAGCAGCTTCGGTGGGGGCGAGGGAGAGACCCAGTACTTC; CDR3aa: CASSFGGGEGETQYF
j_gene: TRBJ2-7; d_gene: TRBD1; v_gene: TRBV6-1; abundance: -; CDR3nt: TGTGCCAGCAGTGAATTGCAGGGGGCCTACGAGCAGTACTTC; CDR3aa: CASSELQGAYEQYF
j_gene: TRBJ1-5; d_gene: TRBD1; v_gene: TRBV15; abundance: -; CDR3nt: TGTGCCACCAGCAGATCGGACAGGGGTCAGCCCCAGCATTTT; CDR3aa: CATSRSDRGQPQHF
j_gene: TRBJ2-3; d_gene: TRBD2; v_gene: TRBV9; abundance: once; CDR3nt: TGTGCCAGCAGCGGCGGTTCGCGGGGGAACACAGATACGCAGTATTTT; CDR3aa: CASSGGSRGNTDTQYF
j_gene: TRBJ1-5; d_gene: -; v_gene: TRBV5-1; abundance: -; CDR3nt: TGCGCCAGCAGCTTGGACCGAGATCAGCCCCAGCATTTT; CDR3aa: CASSLDRDQPQHF
j_gene: TRBJ1-4; d_gene: TRBD1; v_gene: TRBV5-1; abundance: few; CDR3nt: TGCGCCAGCAGCTGGGGACAGGGTATTGGTGCAACTAATGAAAAACTGTTTTTT; CDR3aa: CASSWGQGIGATNEKLFF
j_gene: TRBJ1-3; d_gene: -; v_gene: TRBV11-3; abundance: -; CDR3nt: TGTGCCAGCAGCTCCAGGGGACCTGGAAACACCATATATTTT; CDR3aa: CASSSRGPGNTIYF
j_gene: TRBJ1-1; d_gene: TRBD1; v_gene: TRBV2; abundance: -; CDR3nt: TGTGCCAGCAGTGGAAAGGGGGCGGGAAACACTGAAGCTTTCTTT; CDR3aa: CASSGKGAGNTEAFF
j_gene: TRBJ1-5; d_gene: TRBD1; v_gene: TRBV6-5; abundance: -; CDR3nt: TGTGCCAGCGCAGTGGCCAGGGGGAGGAATCAGCCCCAGCATTTT; CDR3aa: CASAVARGRNQPQHF
j_gene: TRBJ2-1; d_gene: TRBD2; v_gene: TRBV18; abundance: -; CDR3nt: TGTGCCAGCTCACCATCGATAGCGGGAGACAATGAGCAGTTCTTC; CDR3aa: CASSPSIAGDNEQFF
j_gene: TRBJ2-5; d_gene: TRBD1; v_gene: TRBV2; abundance: -; CDR3nt: TGTGCCAGCAGTGATATGGCCGGACAGGGTGACCAAGAGACCCAGTACTTC; CDR3aa: CASSDMAGQGDQETQYF
j_gene: TRBJ2-2; d_gene: TRBD2; v_gene: TRBV7-3; abundance: -; CDR3nt: TGTGCCAGCACCCGACTAGCGGGAACCGGGGAGCTGTTTTTT; CDR3aa: CASTRLAGTGELFF
j_gene: TRBJ1-1; d_gene: -; v_gene: TRBV6-5; abundance: -; CDR3nt: TGTGCCAGCAGTTTTTCCGGGAACACTGAAGCTTTCTTT; CDR3aa: CASSFSGNTEAFF